The present TCR beta chain was sequenced within a study of PD-1 blockade in classical Hodgkin lymphoma. CDR1 and CDR2 from the germline V gene are SGDLS and YYNGEE. There are 15 residues in the CDR3. V was pared by 4 bases and J by 4 bases, with 5 bases of the junction left unmatched. The time point is: cycle 4 day 1 (C4D1), after 5 to 7 weeks of nivolumab. Patients all relapsed after autologous stem cell transplantation, and there was variation in brentuximab vedotin exposure. TCRdb's table, derived via immunoSEQ multiplex PCR, lists solely in-frame clones and lacks some. This table holds roughly 30,000 clones, 81% found once.

The clonotype originates from a human donor with classical Hodgkin lymphoma. The chain is built from TRBV9 and TRBJ2-1; 10 bases fit TRBD2. The sample consisted of peripheral blood mononuclear cells (PBMCs), taken before the fourth cycle of nivolumab. The CDR3 nucleotides read TGTGCCAGCAGCTCAAGCGGGAGGGTGTACAATGAGCAGTTCTTC. Amino acid sequence: CASSSSGRVYNEQFF.